These 7 T cell receptor beta chains came from one sample sequenced in a study of shared clonotypes between healthy human individuals. TCRdb's table, derived via immunoSEQ multiplex PCR, lists solely in-frame clones and lacks some. The profile shows around 580,000 clones, roughly 98% of them singletons. CD45RO-negative, CCR7-positively selected cells formed the naive CD8 fraction, excluding terminally differentiated effector memory CD45RA+ cells. The material sequenced was naive CD8+ T cells sorted from blood. The source is a man between 25 and 39 years old in good health.

CDR3 in DNA: TGTGCCAGCAGCGTAATGGCTCCACTAGGCAATGAGCAGTTCTTC. It specifies CASSVMAPLGNEQFF. The chain combines TRBV9 with TRBJ2-1, with D perhaps TRBD2 (5 bases). CDR1 and CDR2 (germline): SGDLS, YYNGEE. The CDR3 is made up of 15 amino acids. Trimming shortened V by 1 base and J by 6 bases, and 14 bases separated the two germline ends.

The gene calls are TRBV7-6 and TRBJ2-1; the D call may be TRBD1 or TRBD2 (5 bases each). Trimming pared 6 bases from V and 10 bases from J, leaving 13 bases between. This CDR3 has 12 amino acids. CDR1 and CDR2 from the germline V gene are SGHVS and FNYEAQ. This CDR3 is CASSDWGWEQFF. Written as DNA, the CDR3 is TGTGCCAGCAGTGACTGGGGGTGGGAGCAGTTCTTC.

The chain carries TRBV15 and TRBJ1-1, with unresolved D. Germline V gene lookup returns CDR1 LNHNV and CDR2 YYDKDF (reference sequence). This CDR3 has 12 amino acids. V was shortened by 3 bases and J by 3 bases, with 5 bases between the two germline ends. CDR3 sequence reads: CATSRWDTEAFF. CDR3 sequence (DNA): TGTGCCACCAGCAGGTGGGACACTGAAGCTTTCTTT.

The J gene is TRBJ2-7, the V gene TRBV7-9, with 13 bases matching TRBD2. Germline V gives CDR1 SEHNR, CDR2 FQNEAQ (reference sequence). The CDR3 length is 18 residues. V was clipped by 5 bases and J by 4 bases; unmatched bases: 14. The CDR3 nucleotides are TGTGCCAGCAGCCAACCGCCACTCGGGACTAGCGGGGTTTACGAGCAGTACTTC. It is translated as CASSQPPLGTSGVYEQYF. The full variable domain, rest sourced from reference TRBV7-9 and TRBJ2-7, is DTGVSQNPRHKITKRGQNVTFRCDPISEHNRLYWYRQTLGQGPEFLTYFQNEAQLEKSRLLSDRFSAERPKGSFSTLEIQRTEQGDSAMYLCASSQPPLGTSGVYEQYFGPGTRLTVT.

The chain joins TRBV7-9 to TRBJ2-7; TRBD1 is a possible D gene (6 bases). The germline V and J ends were trimmed by 5 bases and 7 bases, with 9 bases remaining between them. The CDR3 runs 11 residues. From germline, CDR1 is SEHNR and CDR2 FQNEAQ (reference sequence). The CDR3 coding sequence is TGTGCCAGCAGCCCCGGGACAGAGCAGTACTTC. Protein sequence: CASSPGTEQYF. Complete variable domain (other parts from reference TRBV7-9 and TRBJ2-7): DTGVSQNPRHKITKRGQNVTFRCDPISEHNRLYWYRQTLGQGPEFLTYFQNEAQLEKSRLLSDRFSAERPKGSFSTLEIQRTEQGDSAMYLCASSPGTEQYFGPGTRLTVT.

The rearrangement uses TRBV9 and TRBJ2-1; TRBD2 is a possible D gene (6 bases). Germline V gene data show CDR1 as SGDLS and CDR2 as YYNGEE. The V gene lost 5 bases and the J gene lost 10 bases, with 13 bases spanning the gap. This CDR3 comprises 12 residues. CDR3 loop: CASRGLANEQFF. Written as DNA, the CDR3 is TGTGCCAGCAGGGGACTGGCCAACGAGCAGTTCTTC.

This chain links TRBV5-1 with TRBJ2-2; perhaps TRBD1 as D (6 bases). Per the germline V gene, CDR1 is SGHRS and CDR2 is YFSETQ. The V gene lost 3 bases and the J gene lost 2 bases, with 14 bases spanning the gap. The CDR3 loop spans 16 amino acids. CDR3 coding DNA: TGCGCCAGCAGCTATCCAGGGGTATTCAACACCGGGGAGCTGTTTTTT. Amino acids: CASSYPGVFNTGELFF.